This is a list of T cell receptor beta chains from one sample in a study of T-cell memory formation after mild COVID-19. Via MiXCR, TCRdb re-called the 5' RACE reads, giving one row per CDR3 protein. This table has roughly 130,000 distinct CDR3 sequences, about a sixth appearing once. The sample comprised PBMCs or a T cell subset sorted from them (not recorded which). These receptors were collected from a man aged 18-30 years who had mild COVID-19 (a few samples of this study predate the infection). Cell type and time point are not known. The CDR3 runs from the conserved cysteine through the conserved F or W. D genes are given only for firm matches. Expanded clones get a size class; other rows say once, few or many, or leave the size out.

J gene: TRBJ2-7; clone size: .; V gene: TRBV5-1; D gene: TRBD2; CDR3 DNA: TGCGCCAGCAGCCCAAACCCTAGCGGGGGGTACGAGCAGTACTTC; CDR3 protein: CASSPNPSGGYEQYF
J gene: TRBJ2-3; clone size: .; V gene: TRBV7-6; D gene: TRBD2; CDR3 DNA: TGTGCCAGCAGCCCGAAAGGACTAGCGGGGGCAGATACGCAGTATTTT; CDR3 protein: CASSPKGLAGADTQYF
J gene: TRBJ2-3; clone size: few; V gene: TRBV7-2; D gene: .; CDR3 DNA: TGTGCCAGCAGCCGGGACACACCCACAGATACGCAGTATTTT; CDR3 protein: CASSRDTPTDTQYF
J gene: TRBJ2-1; clone size: .; V gene: TRBV12-3/TRBV12-4; D gene: TRBD1; CDR3 DNA: TGTGCCAGCAGGGGGGGACAGGGAGGTTACAATGAGCAGTTCTTC; CDR3 protein: CASRGGQGGYNEQFF
J gene: TRBJ2-7; clone size: few; V gene: TRBV5-1; D gene: .; CDR3 DNA: TGCGCCAGCAGCTTGCTCCCCAGGGAGCTCTACGAGCAGTACTTC; CDR3 protein: CASSLLPRELYEQYF
J gene: TRBJ2-3; clone size: few; V gene: TRBV4-3; D gene: TRBD2; CDR3 DNA: TGCGCCAGCAGCCAAGCTCTAGCGGAGGGAGATACGCAGTATTTT; CDR3 protein: CASSQALAEGDTQYF
J gene: TRBJ2-7; clone size: many; V gene: TRBV10-2; D gene: .; CDR3 DNA: TGCGCCAGCCAAGAGCCCTCGGGGACCTTCTACGAGCAGTACTTC; CDR3 protein: CASQEPSGTFYEQYF
J gene: TRBJ2-7; clone size: few; V gene: TRBV4-1; D gene: .; CDR3 DNA: TGCGCCAGCAGCCAAGCTTCTTTCAGCTCCTACGAGCAGTACTTC; CDR3 protein: CASSQASFSSYEQYF
J gene: TRBJ2-5; clone size: few; V gene: TRBV6-2/TRBV6-3; D gene: .; CDR3 DNA: TGTGCCAGCAGTTACTACACGGACCAAGAGACCCAGTACTTC; CDR3 protein: CASSYYTDQETQYF
J gene: TRBJ1-1; clone size: few; V gene: TRBV7-3; D gene: .; CDR3 DNA: TGTGCCAGCAGCCCCTCAGGGGTAGGGACTGAAGCTTTCTTT; CDR3 protein: CASSPSGVGTEAFF
J gene: TRBJ2-3; clone size: few; V gene: TRBV6-9; D gene: .; CDR3 DNA: TGTGCCAGCAGTTATTCTAAGAGCACTAGCACAGATACGCAGTATTTT; CDR3 protein: CASSYSKSTSTDTQYF
J gene: TRBJ1-4; clone size: .; V gene: TRBV12-3/TRBV12-4; D gene: .; CDR3 DNA: TGTGCCAGCAGTTTAGACTTACAAGCGGGCCCGTCCGAAAAACTGTTTTTT; CDR3 protein: CASSLDLQAGPSEKLFF
J gene: TRBJ2-4; clone size: .; V gene: TRBV4-1; D gene: .; CDR3 DNA: TGCGCCAGCAGCCAAGCAGGGTCGGACATTCAGTACTTC; CDR3 protein: CASSQAGSDIQYF
J gene: TRBJ2-4; clone size: .; V gene: TRBV29-1; D gene: .; CDR3 DNA: TGCAGCGCGAGCCGGGTAGCCAAAAACATTCAGTACTTC; CDR3 protein: CSASRVAKNIQYF
J gene: TRBJ2-1; clone size: few; V gene: TRBV5-1; D gene: .; CDR3 DNA: TGCGCCAGCATCCCGGGGCCCCCCGGCAATGAGCAGTTCTTC; CDR3 protein: CASIPGPPGNEQFF
J gene: TRBJ2-5; clone size: few; V gene: TRBV5-1; D gene: .; CDR3 DNA: TGCGCCAGCAGACGAGTAACCACATTCCAAGAGACCCAGTACTTC; CDR3 protein: CASRRVTTFQETQYF
J gene: TRBJ2-5; clone size: .; V gene: TRBV4-1; D gene: .; CDR3 DNA: TGCGCCAGCAGCCCCCGGGACTGGGAAGGCTTAGCGACCCAGTACTTC; CDR3 protein: CASSPRDWEGLATQYF
J gene: TRBJ2-7; clone size: many; V gene: TRBV28; D gene: TRBD2; CDR3 DNA: TGTGCCAGCAGTTTGGGACTAGCGGGGACCTACGAGCAGTACTTC; CDR3 protein: CASSLGLAGTYEQYF
J gene: TRBJ2-3; clone size: few; V gene: TRBV24-1; D gene: .; CDR3 DNA: TGTGCCACCAGTGATGCCTCCCGCACAGATACGCAGTATTTT; CDR3 protein: CATSDASRTDTQYF
J gene: TRBJ1-2; clone size: .; V gene: TRBV3-1; D gene: .; CDR3 DNA: TGTGCCAGCAGCCCCAGGGAGGGAACCTATGGCTACACCTTC; CDR3 protein: CASSPREGTYGYTF
J gene: TRBJ2-6; clone size: many; V gene: TRBV4-1; D gene: .; CDR3 DNA: TGCGCCAGCAGCTTGATCGGGGCCAACGTCCTGACTTTC; CDR3 protein: CASSLIGANVLTF
J gene: TRBJ1-1; clone size: few; V gene: TRBV7-2; D gene: .; CDR3 DNA: TGTGCCAGCAGCCTGCACCAAGGGGGATCGACTGAAGCTTTCTTT; CDR3 protein: CASSLHQGGSTEAFF
J gene: TRBJ2-7; clone size: many; V gene: TRBV12-3/TRBV12-4; D gene: TRBD1; CDR3 DNA: TGTGCCAGCAGTTTCGGGGGGCCCGACAGGGGGGCCGAGCAGTACTTC; CDR3 protein: CASSFGGPDRGAEQYF
J gene: TRBJ2-3; clone size: many; V gene: TRBV4-1; D gene: .; CDR3 DNA: TGCGCCAGCAGCCAAGATTATGTTGCGGGGTTAACAGATACGCAGTATTTT; CDR3 protein: CASSQDYVAGLTDTQYF
J gene: TRBJ2-5; clone size: few; V gene: TRBV25-1; D gene: .; CDR3 DNA: TGTGCCAGCAGTGACCGCAGGGCTGGGGAGACCCAGTACTTC; CDR3 protein: CASSDRRAGETQYF
J gene: TRBJ1-5; clone size: few; V gene: TRBV7-2; D gene: TRBD1; CDR3 DNA: TGTGCCAGCAGCAACCGACAGGGGGGACAGCCCCAGCATTTT; CDR3 protein: CASSNRQGGQPQHF
J gene: TRBJ2-6; clone size: once; V gene: TRBV5-8; D gene: .; CDR3 DNA: TGTGCCAGCAGCTTCTCGAGACACCGTGTTAGCGTCCTGACTTTC; CDR3 protein: CASSFSRHRVSVLTF
J gene: TRBJ1-5; clone size: .; V gene: TRBV18; D gene: .; CDR3 DNA: TGTGCCAGCTCACCCGGGACTCAGGGATCTCAGCCCCAGCATTTT; CDR3 protein: CASSPGTQGSQPQHF
J gene: TRBJ2-5; clone size: .; V gene: TRBV5-1; D gene: TRBD1; CDR3 DNA: TGCGCCAGCAGCAGGCAGGGCAGGGGGGAGACCCAGTACTTC; CDR3 protein: CASSRQGRGETQYF
J gene: TRBJ2-7; clone size: .; V gene: TRBV4-3; D gene: TRBD1; CDR3 DNA: TGCGCCAGCAGCCGGGGGACAGAGAGATCCTACGAGCAGTACTTC; CDR3 protein: CASSRGTERSYEQYF
J gene: TRBJ2-3; clone size: few; V gene: TRBV7-8; D gene: .; CDR3 DNA: TGTGCCAGCAGCTTAGCGCAGTTGCGGAGCACAGATACGCAGTATTTT; CDR3 protein: CASSLAQLRSTDTQYF
J gene: TRBJ1-4; clone size: .; V gene: TRBV18; D gene: TRBD1; CDR3 DNA: TGTGCCAGCTCATCGAATATGGACAGGGTTGGGGAAAAACTGTTTTTT; CDR3 protein: CASSSNMDRVGEKLFF
J gene: TRBJ2-3; clone size: .; V gene: TRBV6-6; D gene: .; CDR3 DNA: TGTGCCAGCAGTTACTGGGGTGGGGGTAGCACAGATACGCAGTATTTT; CDR3 protein: CASSYWGGGSTDTQYF
J gene: TRBJ2-5; clone size: .; V gene: TRBV14; D gene: .; CDR3 DNA: TGTGCCAGCAGCCAGGGTGTTGAGACCCAGTACTTC; CDR3 protein: CASSQGVETQYF
J gene: TRBJ2-2; clone size: .; V gene: TRBV5-1; D gene: TRBD1; CDR3 DNA: TGCGCCAGCAGCTCAAGACAGGGGGCAAGCACCGGGGAGCTGTTTTTT; CDR3 protein: CASSSRQGASTGELFF
J gene: TRBJ2-3; clone size: few; V gene: TRBV20-1; D gene: .; CDR3 DNA: TGCAGTGCCAGATACACAGATACGCAGTATTTT; CDR3 protein: CSARYTDTQYF
J gene: TRBJ1-4; clone size: few; V gene: TRBV29-1; D gene: .; CDR3 DNA: TGCAGCGTTCGACGCGGCCTTAATGAAAAACTGTTTTTT; CDR3 protein: CSVRRGLNEKLFF
J gene: TRBJ2-5; clone size: few; V gene: TRBV5-1; D gene: TRBD1; CDR3 DNA: TGCGCCAGCAGCTCCCCGACAGGGAACTTTAAAGAGACCCAGTACTTC; CDR3 protein: CASSSPTGNFKETQYF
J gene: TRBJ2-1; clone size: .; V gene: TRBV7-6; D gene: .; CDR3 DNA: TGTGCCAGCAGCTTAGCGCACGGTGCTGAGCAGTTCTTC; CDR3 protein: CASSLAHGAEQFF
J gene: TRBJ1-4; clone size: few; V gene: TRBV20-1; D gene: .; CDR3 DNA: TGCAGTGCTCCACGGCCGACAGTCAGGAGCGAAAAACTGTTTTTT; CDR3 protein: CSAPRPTVRSEKLFF
J gene: TRBJ1-5; clone size: .; V gene: TRBV25-1; D gene: .; CDR3 DNA: TGTGCCAGCAGTGGACCTGGGGGGGATAATCAGCCCCAGCATTTT; CDR3 protein: CASSGPGGDNQPQHF
J gene: TRBJ2-3; clone size: few; V gene: TRBV19; D gene: .; CDR3 DNA: TGTGCCAGTAGTAATATGGACGATACGCAGTATTTT; CDR3 protein: CASSNMDDTQYF
J gene: TRBJ2-7; clone size: .; V gene: TRBV20-1; D gene: TRBD1; CDR3 DNA: TGCAGTGCTGTACACGGGACAGGGTCCCACCGTGTCTACGAGCAGTACTTC; CDR3 protein: CSAVHGTGSHRVYEQYF
J gene: TRBJ2-5; clone size: few; V gene: TRBV7-2; D gene: .; CDR3 DNA: TGTGCCAGCAGCTTAGCGCCTGCGAAGGAGACCCAGTACTTC; CDR3 protein: CASSLAPAKETQYF
J gene: TRBJ2-1; clone size: .; V gene: TRBV5-1; D gene: TRBD2; CDR3 DNA: TGCGCCAGCAGCTTTGGCGGGGGTACCTACAATGAGCAGTTCTTC; CDR3 protein: CASSFGGGTYNEQFF
J gene: TRBJ2-1; clone size: .; V gene: TRBV10-3; D gene: TRBD2; CDR3 DNA: TGTGCCATCAGTGAACCTCTAAAACTAGCGGGGGTTGAGCAGTTCTTC; CDR3 protein: CAISEPLKLAGVEQFF
J gene: TRBJ2-2; clone size: .; V gene: TRBV24-1; D gene: .; CDR3 DNA: TGTGCCACCAGTGATTGGGAGACCGGGGAGCTGTTTTTT; CDR3 protein: CATSDWETGELFF
J gene: TRBJ1-1; clone size: few; V gene: TRBV24-1; D gene: TRBD1; CDR3 DNA: TGTGCCACCAGGAACAGGGGAGGCACTGAAGCTTTCTTT; CDR3 protein: CATRNRGGTEAFF
J gene: TRBJ2-2; clone size: .; V gene: TRBV28; D gene: TRBD1; CDR3 DNA: TGTGCGACCGTCCGGGACAGGGACACCGTGGAGCTGTTTTTT; CDR3 protein: CATVRDRDTVELFF
J gene: TRBJ1-1; clone size: .; V gene: TRBV7-6; D gene: .; CDR3 DNA: TGTGCCAGCAGCTTACTCGGGGCGGTAGTGAACACTGAAGCTTTCTTT; CDR3 protein: CASSLLGAVVNTEAFF